Listed below are T cell receptor beta chains from one sample, sequenced in a study of cytomegalovirus exposure and HLA in healthy donors. Only in-frame clones appear in the TCRdb table, and some are missing; sequencing was by immunoSEQ multiplex PCR. The table includes some 200,000 clones, about 80% detected once. Sequences were obtained from PBMCs. These receptors were taken from a man younger than 35 in good health and CMV-seronegative. The CDR3 runs from the conserved cysteine through the conserved F or W. D genes are given only for firm matches. Clone size is shown for a subset of rows, as once, few, many or a class of expanded clone.

cdr3_nt,cdr3_aa,v_call,j_call,d_call,clone_size
TGTGCCAGCAGCTCCCTCCGGGACAACTCTGGAAACACCATATATTTT,CASSSLRDNSGNTIYF,TRBV7-9,TRBJ1-3,.,.
TGTGCCAGCAGTTTGACTAGCGGGAGCGAGCAGTACTTC,CASSLTSGSEQYF,TRBV7-9,TRBJ2-7,TRBD2,.
TGTGCCAGCTCACCACTTACGGGAGGCGGGATCGAGCAGTACTTC,CASSPLTGGGIEQYF,TRBV18,TRBJ2-7,TRBD2,once
TGCAGCGTCTCCGGGGGATTTACCTACGAGCAGTACTTC,CSVSGGFTYEQYF,TRBV29-1,TRBJ2-7,.,.
TGTGCCAGTAGTCTCCAGGGCAATCAGCCCCAGCATTTT,CASSLQGNQPQHF,TRBV19,TRBJ1-5,.,.
TGTGCCAGCAGCTTGGGGGGGGGTTACGAGCAGTACTTC,CASSLGGGYEQYF,TRBV5-6,TRBJ2-7,TRBD2,.
TGTGCCAGCAGTTACATGAGTAGCTCCTACAATGAGCAGTTCTTC,CASSYMSSSYNEQFF,TRBV6-5,TRBJ2-1,.,.
TGTGCCAGCAGTGGGGGGGATAGGAACACTGAAGCTTTCTTT,CASSGGDRNTEAFF,TRBV27,TRBJ1-1,.,few
TGTGCCAGCAGCTCCGGGACTAGCGGGGAGGTCGTCCACGAGCAGTACTTC,CASSSGTSGEVVHEQYF,TRBV7-3,TRBJ2-7,TRBD2,.
TGTGCCAGCTCTCTTACCAGGGTAGAGAATGAAAAACTGTTTTTT,CASSLTRVENEKLFF,TRBV18,TRBJ1-4,.,once
TGTGCCAGCAGCCCGCTAAAGCGGGAGAGGTACAATGAGCAGTTCTTC,CASSPLKRERYNEQFF,TRBV27,TRBJ2-1,TRBD2,.
TGCGCCAGCAGCTTGGAGCCGGGAGACTACGAGCAGTACTTC,CASSLEPGDYEQYF,TRBV5-1,TRBJ2-7,.,.
TGCAGCGTTGGTCTAGCGGGAGCAATAGATACGCAGTATTTT,CSVGLAGAIDTQYF,TRBV29-1,TRBJ2-3,TRBD2,few
TGCGCCAGCAGCCCCGAATGGACTTCTGGATCCTACGAGCAGTACTTC,CASSPEWTSGSYEQYF,TRBV4-1,TRBJ2-7,.,.
TGTGCCAGCTTCCTCACAGATACGCAGTATTTT,CASFLTDTQYF,TRBV6-1,TRBJ2-3,.,.
TGTGCCAGCTCACCGGGACAGGTCCTCTACGAGCAGTACTTC,CASSPGQVLYEQYF,TRBV18,TRBJ2-7,TRBD1,.
TGTGCCAGCTCTAGGGACAGGGGGCCGGAGACCCAGTACTTC,CASSRDRGPETQYF,TRBV2,TRBJ2-5,TRBD1,.
TGTGCCAGCCTTACAGGGCTGAACACTGAAGCTTTCTTT,CASLTGLNTEAFF,TRBV18,TRBJ1-1,.,.
TGTGCCAGCAGCCAAGATATCGGAGGGGAGACTGGCTACACCTTC,CASSQDIGGETGYTF,TRBV4-2,TRBJ1-2,.,.
TGTGCCAGCAGTTTCTTAGGGACATTTGGGATCGATGAGCAGTTCTTC,CASSFLGTFGIDEQFF,TRBV27,TRBJ2-1,.,.
TGTGCCTGGGGACTAGCGGGCTCTGGGGCCAACGTCCTGACTTTC,CAWGLAGSGANVLTF,TRBV30,TRBJ2-6,TRBD2,few
TGTGCCAGCTCCCCCGGGACTAGCGGACCCTACGAGCAGTACTTC,CASSPGTSGPYEQYF,TRBV18,TRBJ2-7,TRBD2,few
TGTGCCAGCAGTGAAGACCTATACAGGGGAATATCTGGGGCCAACGTCCTGACTTTC,CASSEDLYRGISGANVLTF,TRBV6-1,TRBJ2-6,TRBD1,.
TGTGCCAGCCGAGGATCCACGAACTATGGCTACACTTTC,CASRGSTNYGYTF,TRBV7-9,TRBJ1-2,.,.
TGTGCCAGCAGCTTGCTGTCGGGAGTCGGGACTGAAGCTTTCTTT,CASSLLSGVGTEAFF,TRBV5-4,TRBJ1-1,.,.
TGTGCCAGCAGCTATTGGCTCACTAGCGGGAGGGCCAATGAGCAGTTCTTC,CASSYWLTSGRANEQFF,TRBV13,TRBJ2-1,TRBD2,few
TGTGCCAGCAGTGGGACTAGCGGGGGATACGAGCAGTACTTC,CASSGTSGGYEQYF,TRBV6-1,TRBJ2-7,TRBD2,.
TGTGCCATCAGGTACTCTGGGGCCAACGTCCTGACTTTC,CAIRYSGANVLTF,TRBV10-3,TRBJ2-6,.,.
TGTGCCAGCAGTGAAAACCTCATACCCAGCTCCTACGAGCAGTACTTC,CASSENLIPSSYEQYF,TRBV6-1,TRBJ2-7,.,.
TGTGCTGTTGGGCGGGATCAGTACAATGAGCAGTTCTTC,CAVGRDQYNEQFF,TRBV12-5,TRBJ2-1,.,.
TGTGCCAGCAGCCGGGACAGGGGGTATCAGCCCCAGCATTTT,CASSRDRGYQPQHF,TRBV7-2,TRBJ1-5,TRBD1,.
TGCGCCAGCAGCTTGGCTGGGAGGAGCGGGAGGGTCCACGAGCAGTACTTC,CASSLAGRSGRVHEQYF,TRBV5-1,TRBJ2-7,TRBD2,once
TGTGCCAGCTCACCAGAAACAGGGGGAGTGAACACTGAAGCTTTCTTT,CASSPETGGVNTEAFF,TRBV18,TRBJ1-1,TRBD1,.
TGCGCCAGCACCGGGACAGGGGGGTACGAGCAGTACTTC,CASTGTGGYEQYF,TRBV5-1,TRBJ2-7,TRBD1,few
TGTGCCAGCTCAAATAGCGGGAGGGCCGAAGAGACCCAGTACTTC,CASSNSGRAEETQYF,TRBV18,TRBJ2-5,TRBD2,.
TGTGCCAGCAGCGACTTGTTGGGTTTGGATACGCAGTATTTT,CASSDLLGLDTQYF,TRBV28,TRBJ2-3,.,.
TGCAGTGCTGGGGGCATTTCGGCTTTCTTT,CSAGGISAFF,TRBV20-1,TRBJ1-1,.,.
TGTGCCAGCTCACCAGGGGACAGGGACACAGATACGCAGTATTTT,CASSPGDRDTDTQYF,TRBV18,TRBJ2-3,TRBD1,few
TGTGCCAGCAGTCCACAACCGGGACTAGCGGGTATAAATGAGCAGTTCTTC,CASSPQPGLAGINEQFF,TRBV27,TRBJ2-1,TRBD2,.
TGCAGTGCCCAGACAGGGGTGGGGGCTTTCTTT,CSAQTGVGAFF,TRBV20-1,TRBJ1-1,TRBD1,.
TGTGCCAGCAGCTATACAGGGCACGGCTACACCTTC,CASSYTGHGYTF,TRBV28,TRBJ1-2,.,.
TGTGCCAGCAGCTTTCGGCGGGAGGGCCTAAGAGATGAGCAGTTCTTC,CASSFRREGLRDEQFF,TRBV5-6,TRBJ2-1,TRBD2,.
TGTGCCAGCAGTAGGACAGGGGGGAGCCTCGGGACCATATATTTT,CASSRTGGSLGTIYF,TRBV2,TRBJ1-3,TRBD1,once
TGTGCCAGCAGCTTAGATTGGGGCTCGCCCGGGAGGCAGTATTTT,CASSLDWGSPGRQYF,TRBV11-2,TRBJ2-3,.,.
TGTGCCAGTAGCCTTCTCCCCGGGACTATAAGGAGCAATCAGCCCCAGCATTTT,CASSLLPGTIRSNQPQHF,TRBV19,TRBJ1-5,.,.
TGTGCCAGCAGTTTGATCGACAGGGGGCCATCTGAAGCTTTCTTT,CASSLIDRGPSEAFF,TRBV28,TRBJ1-1,TRBD1,once
TGTGCCAGTAGTAGCGGACAGTACGTAAACATTCAGTACTTC,CASSSGQYVNIQYF,TRBV19,TRBJ2-4,.,.